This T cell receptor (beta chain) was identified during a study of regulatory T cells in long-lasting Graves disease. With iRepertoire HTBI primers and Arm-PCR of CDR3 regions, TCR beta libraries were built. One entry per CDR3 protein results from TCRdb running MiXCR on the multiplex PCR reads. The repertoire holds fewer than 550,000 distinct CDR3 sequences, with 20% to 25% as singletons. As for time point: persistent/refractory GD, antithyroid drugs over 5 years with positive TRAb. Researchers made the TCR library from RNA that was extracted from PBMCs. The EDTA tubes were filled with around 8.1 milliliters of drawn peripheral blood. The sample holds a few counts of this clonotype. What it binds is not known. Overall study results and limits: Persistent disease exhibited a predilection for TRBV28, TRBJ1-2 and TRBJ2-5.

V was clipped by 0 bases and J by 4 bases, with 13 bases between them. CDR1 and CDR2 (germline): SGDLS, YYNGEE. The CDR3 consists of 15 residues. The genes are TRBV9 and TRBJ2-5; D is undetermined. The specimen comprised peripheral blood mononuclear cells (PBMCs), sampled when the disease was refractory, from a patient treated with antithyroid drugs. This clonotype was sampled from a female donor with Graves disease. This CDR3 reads CASSVGTSAGETQYF. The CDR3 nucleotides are TGTGCCAGCAGCGTAGGGACGTCAGCTGGAGAGACCCAGTACTTC.